The clone carrying this T cell receptor (beta chain) was counted at least ten times. What it binds is not known. This entry belongs to a study of OX40 agonist ivuxolimab in advanced cancers. Looking at the study overall: The dose of intravenous ivuxolimab that patients received every 2 weeks ranged from 0.01 to 10 mg/kg. Patients with prior anti-PD-1, anti-PD-L1 or anti-CTLA-4 therapy were eligible; 40% had some.

After removal of 4 bases from V and 4 bases from J, the junction contained 12 bases not matched to a gene. The CDR3 loop spans 17 amino acids. CDR1 and CDR2 (germline): LGHNA, YNFKEQ. Points from the study as a whole: In the 0.1 to 3.0 mg/kg range, CD4+ and CD8+ blood T cells had expanded clonally by week 6.

Method: immunoSEQ multiplex PCR; TCRdb's copy keeps in-frame clones and lacks some. Of 50,000 to 65,000 clones detected, 81% appear once; the ten largest clones hold more than 0.8%. This sequence joins TRBV4-2 and TRBJ2-1; the match to TRBD2 covers 8 bases. This TCR derives from an adult with an advanced solid tumor such as melanoma, head and neck, liver or kidney cancer. The source material was CD4+ or CD8+ T cells sorted from blood, sampled in a trial of the OX40 agonist ivuxolimab. The CDR3 here is CASSPFGSGGEYNEQFF. CDR3 in DNA: TGTGCCAGCAGCCCCTTCGGGAGCGGGGGCGAGTACAATGAGCAGTTCTTC.